This T cell receptor (beta chain) stems from a study of cytomegalovirus exposure and HLA in healthy donors. The PCR made use of 60 Vbeta and 13 Jbeta primers. Sequenced by immunoSEQ multiplex PCR; TCRdb stores in-frame clones only, minus some. The data show about 110,000 clones, with roughly 85% seen just once and about a fifth held by the top ten. Though probably carrying unrecorded immune exposures, donors were nominally healthy at sampling. Germline values: CDR1 SQVTM, CDR2 ANQGSEA. Trimming took off 7 bases at V and 5 bases at J, with 17 bases between the two ends. The CDR3 extends over 13 amino acids.

The specimen was PBMCs. The J gene is TRBJ1-2, the V gene TRBV29-1; TRBD1 is a possible D gene (5 bases). The receptor was isolated from a man aged 25 to 40 in good health and CMV-seropositive. The CDR3 loop reads CSARGGRGYGYTF. The CDR3 DNA is TGCAGCGCTAGGGGAGGACGGGGGTATGGCTACACCTTC.